This T cell receptor beta chain is drawn from a study of neurological immune-mediated disorders. Study findings and constraints: The multiple sclerosis repertoire cluster lacked an association with any feature, whether clinical or MRI.

The CDR3 totals 15 residues. The germline gives CDR1 SGHAT, CDR2 FQNNGV. Trimming pared 5 bases from V and 0 bases from J, leaving 13 bases between. The cDNA was generated by 5'RACE with 10-nucleotide random UMIs. TCRdb redid the calling of the 5' RACE reads with MiXCR, one entry per CDR3 protein. The sample lists about 70,000 distinct CDR3 sequences; approximately 3.3% were seen once. This clonotype was seen many times. The antigen is undetermined. Sequences were obtained from PBMCs. The chain employs TRBV11-2 and TRBJ1-1; D unclear. The TCR originated in a woman aged 50 to 65 with multiple sclerosis. CDR3 nucleotides: TGTGCCAGCAGCCCAGGACGGAGTTTGAACACTGAAGCTTTCTTT. Its protein product is CASSPGRSLNTEAFF.